A single sample gave rise to the 8 T cell receptor beta chains below, sequenced in a study of tumor-infiltrating lymphocytes in primary liver carcinoma. The template, about 500 ng total RNA, yielded TCR beta cDNA made with a constant-region primer. Three rounds of nested multiplex PCR with slightly modified ARM-PCR produced TCR beta libraries. With TRBV1-TRBV30 forward primers and a C-beta reverse primer, the first two PCR rounds were run for nine to eleven cycles each. TCRdb reprocessed the multiplex PCR reads via MiXCR and lists one record per CDR3 protein. The sample lists fewer than 75,000 distinct CDR3 sequences, roughly 70% seen once, with around 44% in the top ten. Starting material for RNA and DNA co-extraction consisted of about 17-32 mg of unsorted bulk tissue. Sequenced sample: liver tumor tissue from sampling region 4. Regarding subset: tumor region T4, right-lateral pole. These receptors were taken from a man aged 40-55 years with primary liver carcinoma and hepatitis B virus infection.

Notes on this clonotype: One end of the junction does not line up with germline, which may come from a read error. The rearrangement links TRBV5-6 to TRBJ2-7; 9 bases match TRBD2. CDR1 and CDR2 (germline): SGHDT, YYEEEE. This CDR3 is 17 amino acids long. Written as DNA, the CDR3 is TGTGCCAGCAGCCTGGGTGCTAGCGGGGTTTCCTCCTACGAGCAGCACTTC. This sequence encodes CASSLGASGVSSYEQHF.

Regarding this clonotype: One end of the junction does not line up with germline, which may come from a read error. This sequence joins TRBV5-4 and TRBJ2-5, with D perhaps matching TRBD1 (5 bases). There are 15 residues in the CDR3. Germline V gene data show CDR1 as SGHNT and CDR2 as YYREEE (reference sequence). The CDR3 reads CVSAPETDLQETQYF. The CDR3 nucleotides are TGTGTCAGCGCGCCTGAGACAGACCTTCAAGAGACCCAGTACTTC.

This clonotype was seen only a few times. The V gene is TRBV9, the J gene TRBJ1-2, with D maybe TRBD1 (6 bases). The CDR3 covers 12 residues. Germline V gene lookup returns CDR1 SGDLS and CDR2 YYNGEE. Trimming left V 4 bases short and J 6 bases short, with 10 bases between. The CDR3 loop reads CASSTNRDGYTF. The CDR3, as DNA: TGTGCCAGCAGCACCAACAGGGATGGCTACACCTTC.

This clonotype has a count of ten or more. The rearrangement links TRBV28 to TRBJ1-4; D remains unclear. V lost 3 bases, J lost 4 bases, and 9 bases lay in between. Germline CDR1 MDHEN, CDR2 SYDVKM. The CDR3 totals 14 residues. CDR3 region: CASSLGGINEKLFF. The DNA of the CDR3 is TGTGCCAGCAGTTTGGGAGGAATTAATGAAAAACTGTTTTTT.

V gene TRBV6-6 combines with J gene TRBJ1-5, with TRBD1 identical over 10 bases. The J call may not be correct, given that the DNA end is closer to TRBJ2-3. This CDR3 has 17 amino acids. Germline CDR1 is MNHNY and CDR2 is SVGAGI (reference sequence). CDR3 sequence (DNA): TGTGCCAGTGCCGGGACAGGGGCCGGAGGTAGCAATCAGCCCCAGTATTTT. Protein sequence: CASAGTGAGGSNQPQYF.

This clonotype was picked up many times. The chain joins TRBV5-1 to TRBJ2-3; a possible D gene is TRBD2 (6 bases). V lost 4 bases and J 5 bases, leaving 17 bases between the germline ends. The CDR3 spans 15 residues. In germline, CDR1 is SGHRS, CDR2 YFSETQ. This CDR3 is CASSAAGTEGDTQYF. The CDR3 DNA is TGCGCCAGCAGCGCTGCCGGGACTGAGGGAGATACGCAGTATTTT.

This clonotype was counted only a few times. The chain carries TRBV11-2 and TRBJ2-1; no firm D call. There are 14 residues in the CDR3. V was cut by 2 bases and J by 11 bases, with 16 bases left in between. Per the germline V gene, CDR1 is SGHAT and CDR2 is FQNNGV. The CDR3 DNA reads TGTGCCAGCAGCTTATACCGGCTGGTTAGCCAGCAGTTCTTC. Translating it yields CASSLYRLVSQQFF. The full variable domain, completed using reference TRBV11-2 and TRBJ2-1, is EAGVAQSPRYKIIEKRQSVAFWCNPISGHATLYWYQQILGQGPKLLIQFQNNGVVDDSQLPKDRFSAERLKGVDSTLKIQPAKLEDSAVYLCASSLYRLVSQQFFGPGTRLTVL.

This clonotype appeared a few times. The rearrangement uses TRBV6-2 or TRBV6-3 and TRBJ2-7, with D hard to call. The CDR3 sequence is 11 residues long. Germline V gives CDR1 MNHEY, CDR2 SVGEGT. The DNA of the CDR3 is TGTGTCCTCAGCGCCGGTTACGAGCAGTACTTC. The encoded protein is CVLSAGYEQYF.